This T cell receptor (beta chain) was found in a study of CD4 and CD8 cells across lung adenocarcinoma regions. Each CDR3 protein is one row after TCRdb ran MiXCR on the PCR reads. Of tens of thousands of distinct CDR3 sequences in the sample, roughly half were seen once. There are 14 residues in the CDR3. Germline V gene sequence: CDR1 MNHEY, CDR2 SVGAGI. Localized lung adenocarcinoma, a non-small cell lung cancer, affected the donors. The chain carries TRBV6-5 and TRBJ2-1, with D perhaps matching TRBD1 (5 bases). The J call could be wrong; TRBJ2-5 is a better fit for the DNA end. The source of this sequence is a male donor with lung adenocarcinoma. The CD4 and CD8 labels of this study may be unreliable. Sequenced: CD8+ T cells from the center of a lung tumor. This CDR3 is CASSYSGQQETQYF. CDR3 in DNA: TGTGCCAGCAGTTACTCGGGGCAGCAAGAGACCCAGTACTTC.